Each of the 17 T cell receptor beta chains below was sequenced from the same sample in a study of T-cell reconstitution after alpha-beta-depleted transplantation in children. This sample's TCRbeta library carried unique molecular identifier barcodes. Via MiXCR, TCRdb re-called the PCR reads, giving one row per CDR3 protein. The sample yields roughly 500,000 distinct CDR3 sequences, over 9.5% seen once. The source was PBMCs, collected before TCRalphabeta/CD19-depleted stem cell transplant. The receptor source for this set is a child aged 2-15 years with inherited bone marrow failure, due to receive a stem cell transplant.

Note on this clonotype: One base away lies a much larger clone, so this may be a sequencing read error. The J gene is TRBJ2-7, the V gene TRBV20-1, with D maybe TRBD1 (5 bases). V shed 0 bases and J shed 3 bases, with 18 bases lying between them. Per germline, CDR1 DFQATT and CDR2 SNEGSKA (reference sequence). The CDR3 extends over 16 amino acids. The CDR3 loop reads CSARDLEWGRNYEQYF. The CDR3, as DNA: TGCAGTGCTAGAGACCTGGAGTGGGGCAGAAACTACGAGCAGTACTTC.

This clonotype occurred many times. This sequence joins TRBV18 and TRBJ2-7, with D perhaps matching TRBD2 (6 bases). V was clipped by 0 bases and J by 5 bases, with 8 bases between them. This CDR3 spans 13 amino acids. Per germline, CDR1 KGHSH and CDR2 LQKENI. The CDR3 protein is CASSPPGRNEQYF. The CDR3 nucleotides are TGTGCCAGCTCACCACCAGGGAGGAACGAGCAGTACTTC.

At least ten counts were recorded for this clonotype. The V call is TRBV5-5, the J call TRBJ1-3; D unresolved. This CDR3 has 17 residues. Trimming took 3 bases from V and 0 from J, leaving 16 bases between them. Germline CDR1 SGHKS, CDR2 YYEKEE (reference sequence). The CDR3 reads CASSSALRADSGNTIYF. CDR3 coding DNA: TGTGCCAGCAGCTCTGCACTTAGGGCAGACTCTGGAAACACCATATATTTT.

This clonotype was counted ten times or more. This sequence joins TRBV5-1 and TRBJ2-4; TRBD2 matches 8 bases. Germline assignment: CDR1 SGHRS and CDR2 YFSETQ. The CDR3 loop spans 15 amino acids. V was clipped by 1 base and J by 6 bases; unmatched bases: 6. CDR3 loop: CASSLSERETNIQYF. For the CDR3, the DNA is TGCGCCAGCAGCTTGTCTGAGCGGGAGACAAACATTCAGTACTTC.

The rearrangement links TRBV15 to TRBJ2-7; TRBD1 aligns across 9 bases. The CDR3 has 15 residues. After removal of 5 bases from V and 2 bases from J, the junction contained 7 bases not matched to a gene. CDR1 is LNHNV and CDR2 is YYDKDF in the germline V gene (reference sequence). The CDR3 here is CATSLGQGNTYEQYF. CDR3 in DNA: TGTGCCACCAGCCTGGGACAGGGAAACACCTACGAGCAGTACTTC.

This clonotype was picked up many times. The chain uses TRBV5-5 and TRBJ1-2; no clear D gene. Trimming stripped 2 bases from V and 4 bases from J, with 9 bases between. The CDR3 spans 13 residues. From germline, CDR1 is SGHKS and CDR2 YYEKEE (reference sequence). The DNA of the CDR3 is TGTGCCAGCAGCTTTTGGCAGGTCTATGGCTACACCTTC. It codes for CASSFWQVYGYTF. Filled out from reference TRBV5-5 and TRBJ1-2, the complete variable domain reads DAGVTQSPTHLIKTRGQQVTLRCSPISGHKSVSWYQQVLGQGPQFIFQYYEKEERGRGNFPDRFSARQFPNYSSELNVNALLLGDSALYLCASSFWQVYGYTFGSGTRLTVV.

This chain links TRBV20-1 with TRBJ1-5, with D hard to call. The V and J ends lost 1 base and 9 bases respectively, with 16 bases between them. Looked up from germline, CDR1 is DFQATT and CDR2 is SNEGSKA (reference sequence). The CDR3 is 14 amino acids. In DNA, the CDR3 is TGCAGTGCTAGAGCTGGAGGGTTCGGGTTGCCCCAGCATTTT. Its translation is CSARAGGFGLPQHF.

The V and J genes are TRBV11-1 and TRBJ2-7; 9 bases map to TRBD1. V was clipped by 3 bases and J by 2 bases; unmatched bases: 5. This CDR3 has 15 residues. The germline V gene has CDR1 SGHAT and CDR2 FQDESV (reference sequence). Here the CDR3 DNA reads TGTGCCAGCAGCTTCGGACAGGGGTCTCCCTACGAGCAGTACTTC. It is translated as CASSFGQGSPYEQYF.

The table lists this clonotype with many counts. The gene calls are TRBV7-2 and TRBJ2-4; 10 bases line up with TRBD1. The CDR3 totals 14 residues. V was pared by 4 bases and J by 13 bases, with 10 bases of the junction left unmatched. Germline lookup yields CDR1 SGHTA and CDR2 FQGNSA. The CDR3 DNA reads as TGTGCCAGCAGCTCCCGGGACAGGGGCCTTCGGCAGTACTTC. It codes for CASSSRDRGLRQYF.

This chain links TRBV6-1 with TRBJ2-1; D possibly corresponds to TRBD2 (5 bases). The CDR3 sequence is 13 residues long. CDR1 MNHNS and CDR2 SASEGT come from the germline V gene. The V gene lost 7 bases and the J gene lost 9 bases, with 16 bases spanning the gap. As DNA, the CDR3 is TGTGCCAGCACCTCTCCAGCGGTGGGTGAGCAGTTCTTC. This translates into CASTSPAVGEQFF.

The chain joins TRBV11-2 to TRBJ2-5, with D possibly TRBD2 on 5 matching bases. The CDR3 loop spans 14 amino acids. The V and J ends lost 5 bases and 5 bases respectively, with 15 bases between them. Germline CDR1 is SGHAT and CDR2 is FQNNGV. The CDR3 DNA reads TGTGCCAGCAGCCGTCATGAACCGGGGGAGACCCAGTACTTC. This codes for CASSRHEPGETQYF.

Concerning this clonotype: Just one base apart from a much larger clone, this may be a read error. This sequence joins TRBV12-3 or TRBV12-4 and TRBJ2-2; no clear D gene. The CDR3 covers 12 residues. V was cut by 5 bases and J by 8 bases, with 9 bases left in between. DNA of the CDR3: TGTGCCAGCAGTCACCCCCTAGGGGAGCTGTTTTTT. Encoded protein: CASSHPLGELFF.

This clonotype came up many times. One junction end disagrees with the germline gene, perhaps due to a read error. DNA of the CDR3: TGTGCCAGCAGCTTAGGACAGGCATACAGTGAGCAGTTCTTC. Its translation: CASSLGQAYSEQFF. The gene calls are TRBV11-2 and TRBJ2-1, with a possible D match to TRBD1 (6 bases). CDR3 length equals 14 residues. Germline values: CDR1 SGHAT, CDR2 FQNNGV.

This clonotype was detected ten times or more. This chain connects TRBV9 to TRBJ1-2; D gene ambiguous. The CDR3 runs to 14 residues. CDR1 and CDR2 (germline): SGDLS, YYNGEE. V was cut by 0 bases and J by 8 bases, with 14 bases left in between. CDR3 region: CASSVDGYGEGYTF. For the CDR3, the DNA is TGTGCCAGCAGCGTAGACGGGTATGGTGAGGGCTACACCTTC.

The gene calls are TRBV7-2 and TRBJ2-3, with 11 positions matching TRBD2. The junction had 6 bases not matched to a gene; V was cut back by 1 base and J by 3 bases. Germline-derived CDR1 and CDR2 are SGHTA and FQGNSA. The CDR3 is made up of 17 amino acids. The CDR3 loop is CASSLVLAGGWTDTQYF. CDR3 DNA: TGTGCCAGCAGCTTAGTATTAGCGGGAGGGTGGACAGATACGCAGTATTTT.

The CDR3 loop reads CASSWVGGANSPLHF. CDR3 DNA: TGTGCCAGCAGCTGGGTAGGAGGGGCTAATTCACCCCTCCACTTT. The rearrangement uses TRBV7-2 and TRBJ1-6; perhaps TRBD1 as D (5 bases). The CDR3 runs 15 residues. Trimming removed 4 bases from V and 6 bases from J, with 13 bases in between. Germline CDR1 SGHTA, CDR2 FQGNSA.

This clonotype was counted many times. V is TRBV10-3 and J is TRBJ2-3, with D tentatively TRBD2 (5 bases). The CDR3 contains 13 residues. Trimming cost V 0 bases and J 6 bases, with 7 bases left between them. Germline V lookup: CDR1 ENHRY, CDR2 SYGVKD. This CDR3 reads CAISESPSDTQYF. CDR3 nucleotide sequence: TGTGCCATCAGTGAGTCGCCTAGCGATACGCAGTATTTT.